This entry is about one T cell receptor (beta chain). This clone was counted a single time. Its antigen target is currently unknown. Base qualities are not recorded, but no much larger clone differs from it by a single base. The immunoSEQ Assay, a bias-controlled multiplex PCR, was used to amplify TCRbeta CDR3 regions from genomic DNA. The study's own analysis went as follows. The number of nucleated cells in each sample was estimated by amplification of reference gene primers within the assay. To quantify the absolute abundance of each unique TCRbeta CDR3 rearrangement, sequence reads were collapsed and filtered. For each sample, productive Simpson clonality was calculated by taking the square root of Simpson's diversity index across productive rearrangements. The clones in this table, taken by TCRdb from immuneACCESS, are in-frame only. Not every clone is retained; where verified, under half of the shortfall comes from an unresolved V gene, and the cause of the rest is unknown. V and J calls and clone size are as listed in that table; D and trimming were resolved from the DNA. The table for this sample lists 220,000 or so clones; roughly 80% of them were counted only once. The leading ten clones occupy about 2.9% of the sample.

This entry is derived from a study of blood T cell repertoires in COVID-19 (dated by TCRdb to about 2020). About the investigation overall: Collaborator samples came from the United States, Italy and Spain and covered acute and convalescent phases of COVID-19. Subjects who had been exposed to COVID-19, were actively infected with it, or had recovered from it provided the deeply sampled blood TCRbeta repertoires that made up the dataset. The repertoires were released in a freely available public database intended as a resource for research on the immune response to SARS-CoV-2. Where HLA class I and class II types were available, the types were taken from metadata supplied by the sample provider, not from assay-based typing. The samples were drawn from two sources: the first 160 participants of the ongoing ImmuneRACE study, and fewer than 1,500 subjects contributed by 6 global collaborators. The sample metadata nearly always contained a de-identified subject ID, COVID-19 status, age in years and sex. The material from the prospective study consisted of cDNA or gDNA derived from T cells, B-cell-depleted T cells, or PBMCs.

From the cysteine through the phenylalanine, the CDR3 covers 16 amino acids. Only the CDR3 DNA stays, 48 bases, in frame from base 1. Sequences SGDLS (CDR1) and YYNGEE (CDR2) are obtained from the germline V gene. V lost 4 bases and J lost 0 bases, and the count of bases not matched to a germline gene is 3. The study at large found these results: Clinical and demographic metadata were provided uncurated, with the amount varying by source and participant.

A second Seattle source provided samples from volunteer blood donors who had recovered from COVID-19. Whole blood was collected in K2EDTA tubes by collaborating institutions according to the institutions' own protocols. Collaborator samples were shipped for TCRbeta analysis as frozen whole blood, isolated PBMCs, or DNA extracted from either sample type. This TCR derives from a woman in her twenties or thirties who had recovered from COVID-19. The sequence joins TRBV9 to TRBJ2-1; TRBD2 fits 11 bases in the junction. The sample taken for sequencing was peripheral blood. The DNA is as follows: TGTGCCAGCAGCATTAGCGGGAGGGGCTCCTACAATGAGCAGTTCTTC. Protein translation: CASSISGRGSYNEQFF.